The 10 T cell receptor beta chains in this list originate from one sample, sequenced in a study of blood T cell repertoires in COVID-19. This table comes from immunoSEQ multiplex PCR, and its TCRdb copy is limited to in-frame clones, with some not included. Among about 390,000 clones listed, 87% were seen once. Sequenced sample: PBMCs or T cells enriched from blood (not recorded which). The receptors stem from a woman aged 45-65 years who had recovered from COVID-19.

The chain carries TRBV2 and TRBJ1-1; TRBD1 might be the D (5 bases). Trimming stripped 0 bases from V and 7 bases from J, with 18 bases between. The CDR3 spans 16 residues. Germline values: CDR1 SNHLY, CDR2 FYNNEI. Written as DNA, the CDR3 is TGTGCCAGCAGTGAAGCACATTGGCAGGGAAAGAATGAAGCTTTCTTT. As protein: CASSEAHWQGKNEAFF.

The gene calls are TRBV10-3 and TRBJ1-1, with 8 bases fitting TRBD1. V lost 8 bases and J lost 2; bases outside the gene matches: 13. The CDR3 length is 16 residues. CDR1 ENHRY and CDR2 SYGVKD come from the germline V gene. In nucleotides, the CDR3 is TGTGCCATCGGGGAATCCGGGACAGGAGGAAACACTGAAGCTTTCTTT. Its translation: CAIGESGTGGNTEAFF.

The chain carries TRBV3-1 (or the pseudogene TRBV3-2) and TRBJ1-5; 7 bases line up with TRBD1. This CDR3 spans 17 amino acids. V was pared by 0 bases and J by 0 bases, with 5 bases of the junction left unmatched. Germline V gene sequence: CDR1 LGHDT, CDR2 YNNKEL (reference sequence). CDR3: CASSQDPQGYSNQPQHF. Here the CDR3 DNA reads TGTGCCAGCAGCCAAGACCCACAGGGGTATAGCAATCAGCCCCAGCATTTT.

This clone came up a few times. This rearrangement joins TRBV6-5 to TRBJ1-5; 8 bases fit TRBD1. J was trimmed by 5 bases and V by 4 bases; bases with no gene match: 4. This CDR3 is 14 amino acids long. CDR1 and CDR2 from the germline V gene are MNHEY and SVGAGI. The CDR3 reads CASSFRGRDQPQHF. The CDR3 DNA follows: TGTGCCAGCAGTTTCAGGGGGCGCGATCAGCCCCAGCATTTT.

V usage is TRBV29-1 and J usage is TRBJ1-1, with a possible D match to TRBD1 (5 bases). V lost 4 bases and J 5 bases, leaving 14 bases between the germline ends. CDR1 SQVTM and CDR2 ANQGSEA come from the germline V gene. The CDR3 has 13 amino acids. CDR3 protein: CSVVGGSSTEAFF. Written as DNA, the CDR3 is TGCAGCGTTGTTGGGGGGTCGAGTACTGAAGCTTTCTTT.

The chain combines TRBV19 with TRBJ1-6, with 7 bases fitting TRBD1. The V gene end was trimmed by 7 bases and the J gene end by 6 bases; junction bases not matched to a gene: 9. Germline CDR1 and CDR2: LNHDA and SQIVND (reference sequence). CDR3 size: 15 residues. This CDR3 is CASTTTGNGNSPLHF. Written as DNA, the CDR3 is TGTGCCAGTACTACGACAGGGAACGGTAATTCACCCCTCCACTTT.

The V call is TRBV6-5, the J call TRBJ1-1; tentatively, D is TRBD1 (6 bases). V lost 2 bases, J lost 1 base, and 8 bases lay in between. In germline, CDR1 is MNHEY, CDR2 SVGAGI. CDR3 length: 14 amino acids. CDR3 residues: CASSYRGWNTEAFF. In nucleotides, the CDR3 is TGTGCCAGCAGTTACAGGGGGTGGAACACTGAAGCTTTCTTT.

The V call is TRBV7-2, the J call TRBJ1-6; D gene unclear. Germline CDR1 reads SGHTA; CDR2 reads FQGNSA. Trimming stripped 2 bases from V and 3 bases from J, with 14 bases between. The CDR3 contains 17 residues. The CDR3 is CASSLIEQPSYNSPLHF. As DNA, the CDR3 is TGTGCCAGCAGCTTAATTGAACAGCCGAGCTATAATTCACCCCTCCACTTT. Full variable domain (rest looked up from reference TRBV7-2 and TRBJ1-6): GAGVSQSPSNKVTEKGKDVELRCDPISGHTALYWYRQSLGQGLEFLIYFQGNSAPDKSGLPSDRFSAERTGGSVSTLTIQRTQQEDSAVYLCASSLIEQPSYNSPLHFGNGTRLTVT.

This chain joins TRBV4-1 and TRBJ1-2; TRBD1 matches at 9 bases. This CDR3 region has 15 residues. Germline V gene data show CDR1 as MGHRA and CDR2 as YSYEKL. Trimming took 1 base from V and 4 from J; bases not matched to a gene: 4. DNA of the CDR3: TGCGCCAGCAGCCAAGGGGACAGGGATTTCTATGGCTACACCTTC. Protein product: CASSQGDRDFYGYTF.

J is TRBJ1-5 and V is TRBV5-1; D unresolved. V was pared by 3 bases and J by 2 bases, with 9 bases between. The length of the CDR3 is 14 residues. Germline-derived CDR1 and CDR2 are SGHRS and YFSETQ. CDR3: CASSSGEGNQPQHF. In nucleotides, the CDR3 is TGCGCCAGCAGCTCTGGTGAGGGCAATCAGCCCCAGCATTTT.